Sequencing of this TCR beta chain was carried out in a study of long-term antiretroviral therapy in people with HIV (dated by TCRdb to the early 2020s). Broadly, across the study: The earliest samples were collected approximately a decade before the 2015 WHO recommendation for immediate ART, a period when ART was typically delayed until CD4 counts fell. A total of 150 to 200 cryopreserved PBMC samples came from around 30 adults with confirmed HIV infection and were collected serially over a mean of about 6 years (range 1-12). No cross-contamination during QIAcube processing was seen in test extractions of a monoclonal T-cell line run alongside roughly 35 polyclonal samples. A retrospective serial study tested whether ART initiation and durable HIV suppression were associated with changes in peripheral blood TRB repertoire composition and diversity. Among the 30 or so participants with HIV, roughly eleven were female. What the research found in general, with its limitations: Inferences about post-ART repertoire changes are limited because no data were available on ART adherence, viral resistance or therapy changes. A significant increase in TRB diversity was found to be associated with ART initiation, although TRB diversity was observed to remain significantly below that of transplant donor controls even after long-term ART. Because PBMC availability was limited, only the TCR beta chain was sequenced, with no alpha chain pairing. Because pre-ART samples had limited cell numbers, unsorted PBMC were profiled rather than sorted CD4+ and CD8+ T cells. The samples span the years 2004 to 2017, and the ART regimens used at that time may not be as effective as current regimens. HIV repertoires had narrower CDR3 length ranges than controls, and the network structure suggested an antigen-experienced repertoire that shifted only slightly toward naive after ART. Expanded TRB clones identified before ART initiation dominated the repertoire across all time points, though the dominance fluctuated and decreased in many PLHIV after ART.

Sequencing of the TRB variable region was done with the immunoSEQ hsTCRB v3.0 assay at survey level resolution. TRB sequencing targeted a depth of about 35,000-50,000 T-cell genomes per sample. TRB libraries were pooled and sequenced on an Illumina MiSeq using a v3 150-cycle kit. The original methods were these. Repertoire analysis was run in R within a reproducible Nextflow workflow that covered QC, data transformation and analysis. Custom analyses were implemented in LymphoSeq2, an R package for AIRR-Seq data exploration. A few samples that produced fewer than 5000 total TRB sequences were removed, so approximately 190 HIV repertoires were analyzed. Among the roughly 200 retained HIV repertoires, some 60 were collected before ART initiation and around 130 after ART initiation. Each repertoire was downsampled to 5000 TRB nucleotide sequences, and summary statistics were averaged across 100 downsampling iterations. TRB sequences were retained for analysis only if CDR3 regions of at least seven amino acids were present. A Shannon entropy-derived clonality score and the Gini coefficient were used to measure diversity. Repertoire networks linked the top 5000 CDR3 amino acid sequences whenever two sequences differed by an edit distance of one. Antigen specificity groups and MHC restriction were predicted for TRB CDR3 amino acid sequences with GLIPH2. CDR3 amino acid sequences were matched against VDJdb and McPAS-TCR to flag known CMV, EBV, HIV or tissue antigen associations. Pre-ART, post-ART and control groups were compared with Wilcoxon signed-rank tests and Holm-Bonferroni correction. TCRdb obtained this table from immuneACCESS and retained in-frame rearrangements with V and J assigned. These tables miss some clones; where compared with another copy, unresolved V genes account for less than half of the shortfall, and the remainder is unexplained. That table furnishes V, J and clone size, whereas the DNA furnished D and trimming. The sample table shows fewer than 45,000 clones, and roughly four fifths are seen once. 13% of the sample is taken by the ten largest.

As to this clone: Its antigen remains unidentified. There are no base qualities to consult, and no much larger clone falls within one base.

CDR1 and CDR2, looked up from the germline V gene, are MNHEY and SVGAGI. A distance of 9 bases separates the germline ends of V and J, which lose 2 bases and 5 bases respectively. From the cysteine through the phenylalanine, the CDR3 covers 13 amino acids. The only DNA kept is the CDR3, 39 bases in frame from the first base. Participants were included only if at least one PBMC sample before ART initiation and at least two post-ART samples were available. All participants with HIV were treated in the United States of America. Before DNA extraction, cryopreserved samples of roughly 1-10 million PBMC were thawed and washed. At the time of the earliest PBMC sample, participants with HIV were aged between roughly 20 and 60 years. PBMC samples were contributed by each participant from 1-4 timepoints before ART initiation and 2-8 timepoints after ART initiation, with a median of 7 samples. Serial HIV viral load, CD4+ T-cell count, ART history and demographic data were obtained for every participant. A Qiagen kit on a QIAcube was used to extract genomic DNA from unsorted PBMC, with samples processed in batches of 12.

The V gene is TRBV6-5 and the J gene is TRBJ1-1; the D gene remains uncertain. The source material was unsorted PBMCs, sampled 0.3 years after starting antiretroviral therapy. The origin of this receptor is a man in his late teens or twenties with HIV. The CDR3 protein sequence reads: CASSYGQLTEAFF. At the DNA level, the sequence is TGTGCCAGCAGTTACGGGCAGCTAACTGAAGCTTTCTTT.